The present T cell receptor (beta chain) was sequenced within a study of cytomegalovirus exposure and HLA in healthy donors. Germline V gene sequence: CDR1 MNHEY, CDR2 SMNVEV (reference sequence). The CDR3 totals 15 residues. Trimming took off 8 bases at V and 1 base at J, with 17 bases between the two ends. The primer mix had 60 Vbeta and 13 Jbeta primers. The protocol was immunoSEQ multiplex PCR, while the TCRdb copy is restricted to in-frame clones and leaves out a portion. Of about 200,000 clones in the sample, roughly 80% were seen once. Whole-study findings and limits: Later genetic work tied a missense DCLRE1C variant to beta-chain V and J trimming.

Comment on this clone: Its target is unknown.

The chain carries TRBV27 and TRBJ1-1; D is ambiguous. The sample consisted of PBMCs. The receptor was isolated from a man aged 25 to 40 in good health and CMV-seronegative. The CDR3 DNA reads as TGTGCCAGCTCTGACCATGGTCAGGCGAACACTGAAGCTTTCTTT. Its protein is CASSDHGQANTEAFF.